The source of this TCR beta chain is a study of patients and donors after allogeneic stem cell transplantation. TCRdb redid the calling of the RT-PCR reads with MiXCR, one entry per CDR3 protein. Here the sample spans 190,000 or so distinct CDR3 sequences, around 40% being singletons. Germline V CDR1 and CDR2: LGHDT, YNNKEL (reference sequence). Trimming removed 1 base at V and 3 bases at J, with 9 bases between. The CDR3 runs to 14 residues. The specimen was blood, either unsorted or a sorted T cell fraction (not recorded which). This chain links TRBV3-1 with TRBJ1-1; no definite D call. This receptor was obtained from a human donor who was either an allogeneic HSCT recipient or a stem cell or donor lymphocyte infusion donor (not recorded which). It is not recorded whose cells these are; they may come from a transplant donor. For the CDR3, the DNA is TGTGCCAGCAGCCAAGTTGCGGCGGACACTGAAGCTTTCTTT. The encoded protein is CASSQVAADTEAFF.